These 6 T cell receptor beta chains were sequenced from one sample in a study of blood T cell repertoires in COVID-19. The repertoire was sequenced with immunoSEQ multiplex PCR; TCRdb's copy has only in-frame clones and lacks some. The sample yields 70,000 to 95,000 clones, roughly 86% seen once. The sequenced sample consisted of peripheral blood. The receptors were sampled from a human donor in a cohort sampled during active COVID-19.

The chain recombines TRBV9 with TRBJ2-5; 7 nucleotides line up with TRBD2. The V and J ends lost 5 bases and 4 bases, in that order; junction bases with no gene match: 11. The CDR3 contains 15 residues. Per germline, CDR1 SGDLS and CDR2 YYNGEE. The DNA for the CDR3 is TGTGCCAGCAGTCCCCCAGCGGGGAGCACAGAGACCCAGTACTTC. Its protein is CASSPPAGSTETQYF.

The chain uses TRBV7-9 and TRBJ2-3; the D gene is possibly TRBD2 (7 bases). This CDR3 has 17 residues. V gave up 5 bases and J gave up 0 bases, with 18 bases separating them. The germline CDR1 and CDR2 sequences are SEHNR and FQNEAQ (reference sequence). The DNA of the CDR3 is TGTGCCAGCAGCCGCAGGGAGGGGGGATCTAGCACAGATACGCAGTATTTT. Residues: CASSRREGGSSTDTQYF.

The rearrangement uses TRBV3-1 (or the pseudogene TRBV3-2) and TRBJ1-2; D is undetermined. Germline CDR1 reads LGHDT; CDR2 reads YNNKEL (reference sequence). The CDR3 has 14 amino acids. V was clipped by 4 bases and J by 4 bases, with 13 bases between them. CDR3 amino acids: CASSPPGETYGYTF. CDR3 DNA: TGTGCCAGCAGCCCCCCCGGGGAGACCTATGGCTACACCTTC.

The V gene is TRBV7-2, the J gene TRBJ1-6; unclear D gene. Germline CDR1 SGHTA, CDR2 FQGNSA. The CDR3 is made up of 16 amino acids. V was shortened by 1 base and J by 7 bases, with 14 bases between the two germline ends. CDR3 loop: CASSLVSRQKNSPLHF. The CDR3 DNA sequence: TGTGCCAGCAGCTTAGTAAGCAGGCAGAAAAATTCACCCCTCCACTTT.

V and J are TRBV7-9 and TRBJ1-5; D is undetermined. This CDR3 region has 12 residues. Germline V gives CDR1 SEHNR, CDR2 FQNEAQ (reference sequence). With 7 bases removed from V and 5 bases from J, the gap between germline ends came to 9 bases. The CDR3 DNA is TGTGCCAGCACCGAGGATTATCAGCCCCAGCATTTT. Residues: CASTEDYQPQHF.

The chain carries TRBV12-3 or TRBV12-4 and TRBJ2-5; D might be TRBD2 (5 bases). The CDR3 is made up of 13 amino acids. The ends were cut back, 3 bases at V and 7 bases at J, with 12 bases in the middle. CDR3 sequence (DNA): TGTGCCAGCAGTTTCGGTTCCGAGGGGACCCAGTACTTC. Translating gives CASSFGSEGTQYF.